One and the same sample provided the 22 T cell receptor beta chains below, sequenced in a study of breast tumors, draining lymph nodes, adjacent tissues. TCRdb reanalysed the multiplex PCR reads using MiXCR and keeps one entry per CDR3 protein. The table lists approximately 52,000 distinct CDR3 sequences, under 55% of them singletons, with 8% to 11% in the top ten. The sample consisted of breast tumor tissue. These receptors were obtained from a female donor with breast cancer. Some clones in this sample may be carry-over from other donors' samples.

As for this clonotype: The junction departs from germline at one end; a sequencing error may be responsible. The chain has TRBV5-1 and TRBJ1-6; possibly TRBD1 for D (5 bases). Germline CDR1 and CDR2: SGHRS and YFSETQ. This CDR3 has 13 residues. CDR3 in amino acids: CASPGGCNSPLRF. The CDR3 nucleotides read TGCGCCAGCCCCGGGGGGTGTAATTCGCCCCTCCGCTTT.

Note on this clonotype: One end of the junction is discordant with germline, which a read error may explain. The J gene is TRBJ2-2, the V gene TRBV2; weak D call: TRBD2 (5 bases). There are 14 residues in the CDR3. Per the germline V gene, CDR1 is SNHLY and CDR2 is FYNNEI. This CDR3 reads CASRLAANTGELSF. The DNA for the CDR3 is TGTGCCAGCAGACTCGCGGCGAACACCGGGGAGCTGTCTTTT.

This clonotype was seen ten or more times. A much larger clone lies a single base off, so this may be a read error. This chain joins TRBV6-1 and TRBJ2-7, with 15 bases aligning to TRBD2. CDR1 and CDR2 from the germline V gene are MNHNS and SASEGT. CDR3 length equals 13 residues. With V trimmed by 7 bases and J by 6 bases, 1 base remained unmatched. This CDR3 is CASMGLAGGEQYF. CDR3 in DNA: TGTGCCAGCATGGGACTAGCGGGGGGCGAGCAGTACTTC.

The chain employs TRBV24-1 and TRBJ2-5; D is unresolved. Germline CDR1 reads KGHDR; CDR2 reads SFDVKD. This CDR3 spans 12 amino acids. Trimming took 5 bases from V and 5 from J, leaving 8 bases between them. The CDR3: CATSGGGETQYF. The CDR3 region has the DNA TGTGCCACCAGTGGTGGTGGGGAGACCCAGTACTTC.

Regarding this clonotype: At one end the junction does not follow the germline gene, possibly because of a read error. The chain recombines TRBV29-1 with TRBJ2-7; no definite D call. There are 13 residues in the CDR3. Germline CDR1 is SQVTM and CDR2 is ANQGSEA. The CDR3 DNA follows: TGCGGCGTTGAGACTCCTAAGTCCTACGAGCAGTACTTC. This gives the protein CGVETPKSYEQYF.

This clonotype was picked up many times. The chain recombines TRBV27 with TRBJ2-5, with TRBD2 matching 9 bases. This CDR3 comprises 17 residues. V shed 5 bases and J 2 bases; nucleotides not matched to a gene: 12. The germline V gene has CDR1 MNHEY and CDR2 SMNVEV (reference sequence). CDR3 nucleotide sequence: TGTGCCAGCAGTCCTACTCTAGCGGGACTGGGACAAGAGACCCAGTACTTC. Encoded protein: CASSPTLAGLGQETQYF.

As concerns this clonotype: The junction differs from germline at one of its ends, possibly a read error. This chain links TRBV12-3 or TRBV12-4 with TRBJ2-3; D ambiguous. The CDR3 is made up of 14 amino acids. The CDR3 DNA follows: TGCGCCAGCAGTCCCGGGTGTGGTACAGATACGCAGTATTTT. Translation: CASSPGCGTDTQYF.

This clonotype was detected many times. Just one base apart from a much larger clone, this may be a read error. The CDR3: CASSHRNLESSPLHF. Written as DNA, the CDR3 is TGTGCCAGCAGTCATCGAAATCTCGAGAGTTCACCCCTCCACTTT. The J gene is TRBJ1-6, the V gene TRBV6-5; D call uncertain. This CDR3 contains 15 residues. Looked up from germline, CDR1 is MNHEY and CDR2 is SVGAGI. V was cut by 5 bases and J by 9 bases, with 17 bases left in between.

Comment on this clonotype: Germline and junction disagree at one end, which may indicate a read error. This chain connects TRBV12-3 or TRBV12-4 to TRBJ1-6; weak D call: TRBD1 (6 bases). CDR3 length equals 14 residues. The CDR3 DNA sequence: TGTTCCAGCAGGGTGGACAGCCATAATTCGCCCCTCCACTTT. Translation gives CSSRVDSHNSPLHF.

This clonotype was observed many times. The chain joins TRBV4-1 to TRBJ1-6; no reliable D call. Germline V gives CDR1 MGHRA, CDR2 YSYEKL. The CDR3 extends over 18 amino acids. V lost 1 base and J lost 4, with 17 bases in between. CDR3 region: CASSQAVAGLTYNSPLHF. In DNA form, the CDR3 reads TGCGCCAGCAGCCAAGCAGTGGCGGGCCTCACGTATAATTCACCCCTCCACTTT.

This clonotype has ten or more counts. A much larger clone differs from this one at a single base, so this may be a read error. CDR3 nucleotide sequence: TGCAGTGCTAGAGACAGGATGGCCCAGTCCTTC. It specifies CSARDRMAQSF. The J gene is TRBJ2-5, the V gene TRBV20-1; D not certain. Per germline, CDR1 DFQATT and CDR2 SNEGSKA (reference sequence). The CDR3 consists of 11 residues.

This clonotype was seen ten or more times. V is TRBV7-2 and J is TRBJ2-7; 8 nucleotides align to TRBD2. Germline V CDR1 and CDR2: SGHTA, FQGNSA. V was clipped by 5 bases and J by 2 bases; unmatched bases: 2. The CDR3 consists of 13 residues. The CDR3 protein is CASSQLAAYEQYF. CDR3 sequence (DNA): TGTGCCAGCAGCCAACTAGCGGCCTACGAGCAGTACTTC.

This clonotype occurred many times. Possible read error: a much larger clone is one base away. The chain uses TRBV13 and TRBJ1-2; D call uncertain. The germline V gene has CDR1 PRHDT and CDR2 FYEKMQ (reference sequence). The CDR3 consists of 16 residues. The V and J ends lost 2 bases and 4 bases respectively, with 17 bases between them. The CDR3 DNA sequence: TGTGCCAGCAGCTTACGCGCGGCCGGCCGGGGCTATGGCTACACCTTC. Protein sequence: CASSLRAAGRGYGYTF.

This clonotype was counted at least ten times. The chain carries TRBV5-4 and TRBJ1-2; no reliable D call. The CDR3 spans 13 residues. Per the germline V gene, CDR1 is SGHNT and CDR2 is YYREEE (reference sequence). The V and J ends lost 3 bases and 6 bases respectively, with 12 bases between them. CDR3 sequence reads: CASSWSGVHGYTF. The CDR3 bases are TGTGCCAGCAGCTGGAGCGGGGTGCATGGCTACACCTTC.

This clonotype was detected many times. The rearrangement joins TRBV9 to TRBJ2-1; D is undetermined. Trimming stripped 4 bases from V and 3 bases from J, with 8 bases between. In germline, CDR1 is SGDLS, CDR2 YYNGEE. This CDR3 is 13 amino acids long. DNA for the CDR3: TGTGCCAGCAGCATTGGAAGCTACAATGAGCAGTTCTTC. Translation gives CASSIGSYNEQFF.

This clonotype was seen just once. The CDR3 does not end in the conserved phenylalanine or tryptophan, so this is likely a read error. The chain links TRBV14 to TRBJ2-1; D is possibly TRBD1 (5 bases). Germline V gives CDR1 SGHDN, CDR2 FVKESK. CDR3 length: 13 amino acids. V was shortened by 2 bases and J by 12 bases, with 14 bases between the two germline ends. CDR3 DNA: TGTGCCAGCAGCCAATACGCAGGGTATGGGCAGTTCTCC. It specifies CASSQYAGYGQFS.

This clonotype has ten or more counts. The rearrangement uses TRBV20-1 and TRBJ2-7; TRBD2 matches 8 bases. CDR3 length equals 16 residues. Trimming removed 3 bases from V and 6 bases from J; junction bases left unmatched: 16. Germline lookup yields CDR1 DFQATT and CDR2 SNEGSKA (reference sequence). The CDR3 nucleotides are TGCAGTGCTAGGTACCCCTTAGCGGGAACGAGTTTCGAGCAGTACTTC. It is translated as CSARYPLAGTSFEQYF.

This clonotype was picked up many times. The chain employs TRBV6-2 or TRBV6-3 and TRBJ2-1, with TRBD1 as a possible D gene (6 bases). The CDR3 totals 14 residues. Trimming cost V 4 bases and J 9 bases, with 16 bases left between them. From germline, CDR1 is MNHEY and CDR2 SVGEGT. Here the CDR3 DNA reads TGTGCCAGCAGTTTCACCAATACAGGGACTGAGCAGTTCTTC. Its translation: CASSFTNTGTEQFF.

The chain links TRBV5-1 to TRBJ1-1; perhaps TRBD1 as D (5 bases). V lost 4 bases, J lost 3 bases, and 13 bases lay in between. This CDR3 has 14 residues. Germline V gene lookup returns CDR1 SGHRS and CDR2 YFSETQ. In DNA, the CDR3 is TGCGCCAGCAGCGTAGATGGGGCCGACACTGAAGCTTTCTTT. This translates into CASSVDGADTEAFF. Together with reference TRBV5-1 and TRBJ1-1, the CDR3 gives the full variable domain: KAGVTQTPRYLIKTRGQQVTLSCSPISGHRSVSWYQQTPGQGLQFLFEYFSETQRNKGNFPGRFSGRQFSNSRSEMNVSTLELGDSALYLCASSVDGADTEAFFGQGTRLTVV.

For this clonotype: One end of the junction fails to match germline, which may point to a read error. The chain is built from TRBV7-2 and TRBJ1-3; D call uncertain. The CDR3 has 15 amino acids. Germline lookup yields CDR1 SGHTA and CDR2 FQGNSA. Here the CDR3 DNA reads TGTGCCAGCAGCTTTCGGGCGGCGGGTCGAAACACCATATACTTT. Translation gives CASSFRAAGRNTIYF.

At least ten counts were recorded for this clonotype. The chain links TRBV5-6 to TRBJ2-7; 12 positions agree with TRBD1. Germline values: CDR1 SGHDT, CDR2 YYEEEE. The CDR3 consists of 17 residues. The J segment lost 2 bases and the V segment lost 5 bases, leaving 11 bases of the junction unmatched. This CDR3 is CASRPGTGGRETYEQYF. CDR3 DNA: TGTGCCAGCAGACCCGGGACAGGGGGCAGAGAGACCTACGAGCAGTACTTC.

In its sample, this clonotype was seen many times. The CDR3 reads CASSVPYNEQFF. CDR3 sequence (DNA): TGTGCCAGCAGCGTCCCCTACAATGAGCAGTTCTTC. The chain recombines TRBV7-9 with TRBJ2-1, with D unclear. Per germline, CDR1 SEHNR and CDR2 FQNEAQ (reference sequence). The CDR3 consists of 12 residues. Between the trimmed V and J ends, which lost 5 bases and 2 bases, there was a span of 4 bases.